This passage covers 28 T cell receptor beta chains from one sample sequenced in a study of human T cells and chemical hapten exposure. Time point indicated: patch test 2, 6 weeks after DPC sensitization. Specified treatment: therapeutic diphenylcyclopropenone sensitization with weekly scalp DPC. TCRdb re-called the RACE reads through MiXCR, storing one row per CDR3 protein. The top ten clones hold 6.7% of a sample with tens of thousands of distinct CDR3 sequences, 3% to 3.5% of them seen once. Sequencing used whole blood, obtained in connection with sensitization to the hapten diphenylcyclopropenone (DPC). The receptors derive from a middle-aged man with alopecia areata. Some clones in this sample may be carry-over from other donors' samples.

The CDR3 here is CASIRGGPSHGYTF. The CDR3 nucleotides are TGTGCCAGCATTCGAGGGGGTCCCTCTCATGGCTACACCTTC. The chain uses TRBV12-3 or TRBV12-4 and TRBJ1-2; tentative D call: TRBD1 (6 bases). This CDR3 has 14 residues. Trimming took 7 bases from V and 6 from J, leaving 18 bases between them.

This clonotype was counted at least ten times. This CDR3 reads CASSLNLAGLSGELFF. For the CDR3, the DNA is TGTGCCAGCAGCTTAAACCTAGCGGGTCTTTCCGGGGAGCTGTTTTTT. The chain carries TRBV13 and TRBJ2-2, with 8 nucleotides matching TRBD2. From germline, CDR1 is PRHDT and CDR2 FYEKMQ (reference sequence). V shed 2 bases and J 6 bases; nucleotides not matched to a gene: 8. The length of the CDR3 is 16 residues.

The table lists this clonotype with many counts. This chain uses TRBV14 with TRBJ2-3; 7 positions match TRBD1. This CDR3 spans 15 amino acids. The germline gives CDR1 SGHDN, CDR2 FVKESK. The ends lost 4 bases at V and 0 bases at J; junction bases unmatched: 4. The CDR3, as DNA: TGTGCCAGCAGCCCCTGGACAGGTAGCACAGATACGCAGTATTTT. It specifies CASSPWTGSTDTQYF.

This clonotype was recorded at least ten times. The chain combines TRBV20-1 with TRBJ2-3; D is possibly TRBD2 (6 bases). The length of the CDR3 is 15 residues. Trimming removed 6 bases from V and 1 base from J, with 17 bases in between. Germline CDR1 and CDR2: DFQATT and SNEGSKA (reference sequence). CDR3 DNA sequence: TGCAGTGCGCGACCCCCGGGACTTCGCACAGATACGCAGTATTTT. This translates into CSARPPGLRTDTQYF.

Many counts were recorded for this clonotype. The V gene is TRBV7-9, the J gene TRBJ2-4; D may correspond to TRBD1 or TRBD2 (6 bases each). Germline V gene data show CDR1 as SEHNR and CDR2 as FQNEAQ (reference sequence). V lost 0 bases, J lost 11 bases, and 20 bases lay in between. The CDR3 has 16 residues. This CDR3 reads CASSLAGGSSLPLQYF. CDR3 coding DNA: TGTGCCAGCAGCTTAGCCGGGGGCAGTAGTCTCCCACTTCAGTACTTC.

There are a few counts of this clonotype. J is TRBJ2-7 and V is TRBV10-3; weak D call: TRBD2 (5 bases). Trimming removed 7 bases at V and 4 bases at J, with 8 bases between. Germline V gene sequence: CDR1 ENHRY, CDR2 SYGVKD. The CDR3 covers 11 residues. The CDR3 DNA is TGTGCCATCACCGAGGGTTACGAGCAGTACTTC. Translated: CAITEGYEQYF.

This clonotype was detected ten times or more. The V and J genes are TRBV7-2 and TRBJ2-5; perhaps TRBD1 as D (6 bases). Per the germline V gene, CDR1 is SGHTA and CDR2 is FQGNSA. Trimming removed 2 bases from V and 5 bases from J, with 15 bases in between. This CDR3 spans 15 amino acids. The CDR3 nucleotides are TGTGCCAGCAGCTTAAGCAGGCCAGGGGCCGAGACCCAGTACTTC. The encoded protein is CASSLSRPGAETQYF.

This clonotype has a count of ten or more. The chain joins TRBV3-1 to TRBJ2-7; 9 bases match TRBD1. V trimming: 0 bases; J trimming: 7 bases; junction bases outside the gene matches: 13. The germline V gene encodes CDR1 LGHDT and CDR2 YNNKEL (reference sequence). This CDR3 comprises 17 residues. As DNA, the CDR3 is TGTGCCAGCAGCCAAGAGAACGGATGGACAGGGGCGGAGGAGCAGTACTTC. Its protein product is CASSQENGWTGAEEQYF.

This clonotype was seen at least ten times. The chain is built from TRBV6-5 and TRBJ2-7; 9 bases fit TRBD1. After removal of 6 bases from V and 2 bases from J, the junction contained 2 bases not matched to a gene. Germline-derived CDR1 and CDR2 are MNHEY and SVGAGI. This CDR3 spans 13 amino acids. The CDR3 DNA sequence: TGTGCCAGCAGCCGGACAGGGGCCTACGAGCAGTACTTC. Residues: CASSRTGAYEQYF.

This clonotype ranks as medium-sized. The CDR3 sequence: CASSSGQGTYEQYF. The CDR3 DNA follows: TGTGCCAGCAGTTCCGGACAGGGAACCTACGAGCAGTACTTC. This chain links TRBV28 with TRBJ2-7; TRBD1 matches at 8 bases. The V and J ends lost 4 bases and 2 bases, in that order; junction bases with no gene match: 4. The CDR3 is 14 residues long. Germline V gene data show CDR1 as MDHEN and CDR2 as SYDVKM.

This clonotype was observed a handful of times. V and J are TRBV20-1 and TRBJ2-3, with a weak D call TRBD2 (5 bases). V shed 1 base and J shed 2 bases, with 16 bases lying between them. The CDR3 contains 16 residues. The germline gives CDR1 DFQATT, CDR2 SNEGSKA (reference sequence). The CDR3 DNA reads TGCAGTGCTAGAGTAAAACTAGTGAAGTTCACAGATACGCAGTATTTT. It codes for CSARVKLVKFTDTQYF.

CDR3 nucleotides: TGTGCCAGCAGCCCAAGAGGTAGCGGGAGTTTGGACACCGGGGAGCTGTTTTTT. It specifies CASSPRGSGSLDTGELFF. The chain carries TRBV4-2 and TRBJ2-2; TRBD2 agrees at 9 bases. From germline, CDR1 is LGHNA and CDR2 YNFKEQ. Trimming removed 4 bases from V and 3 bases from J; junction bases left unmatched: 12. The CDR3 length is 18 residues.

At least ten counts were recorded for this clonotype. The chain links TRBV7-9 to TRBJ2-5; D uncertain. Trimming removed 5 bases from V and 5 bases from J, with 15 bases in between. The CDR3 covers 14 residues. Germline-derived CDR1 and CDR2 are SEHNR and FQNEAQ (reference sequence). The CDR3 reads CASSVLGFLETQYF. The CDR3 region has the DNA TGTGCCAGCAGCGTGCTCGGCTTTCTGGAGACCCAGTACTTC.

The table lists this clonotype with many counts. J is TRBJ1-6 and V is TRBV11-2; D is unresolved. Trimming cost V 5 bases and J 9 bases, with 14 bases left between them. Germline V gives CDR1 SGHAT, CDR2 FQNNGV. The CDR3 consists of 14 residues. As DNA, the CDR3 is TGTGCCAGCAGCCGCGGGCCCTCCCGTTCACCCCTCCACTTT. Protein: CASSRGPSRSPLHF.

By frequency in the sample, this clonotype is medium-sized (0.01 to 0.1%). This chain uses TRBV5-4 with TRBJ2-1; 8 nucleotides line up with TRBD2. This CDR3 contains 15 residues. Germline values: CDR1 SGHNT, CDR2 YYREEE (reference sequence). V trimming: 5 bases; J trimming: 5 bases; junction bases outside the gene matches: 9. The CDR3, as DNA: TGTGCCAGCAGTGCCGGGACTAGTAAAGACAATGAGCAGTTCTTC. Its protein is CASSAGTSKDNEQFF.

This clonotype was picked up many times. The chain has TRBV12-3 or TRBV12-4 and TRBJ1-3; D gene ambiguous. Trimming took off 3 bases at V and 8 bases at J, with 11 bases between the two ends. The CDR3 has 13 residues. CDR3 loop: CASSFYLPDTIYF. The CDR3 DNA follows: TGTGCCAGCAGTTTTTATCTCCCGGACACCATATATTTT.

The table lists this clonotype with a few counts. This CDR3 reads CASSYYLAESTDTQYF. In DNA, the CDR3 is TGTGCCAGCAGTTACTACCTAGCGGAAAGCACAGATACGCAGTATTTT. V and J are TRBV6-5 and TRBJ2-3; 7 bases map to TRBD2. CDR1 is MNHEY and CDR2 is SVGAGI in the germline V gene. This CDR3 is built from 16 residues. J was trimmed by 0 bases and V by 1 base; bases with no gene match: 4.

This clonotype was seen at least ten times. CDR3 DNA sequence: TGTGCCAGCAGACCCGGGACAGGGAAAACCGGGGAGCTGTTTTTT. The encoded protein is CASRPGTGKTGELFF. The genes are TRBV12-3 or TRBV12-4 and TRBJ2-2, with 9 bases identical to TRBD1. The CDR3 loop spans 15 amino acids. V lost 6 bases to trimming and J lost 5 bases; unmatched junction nucleotides: 7.

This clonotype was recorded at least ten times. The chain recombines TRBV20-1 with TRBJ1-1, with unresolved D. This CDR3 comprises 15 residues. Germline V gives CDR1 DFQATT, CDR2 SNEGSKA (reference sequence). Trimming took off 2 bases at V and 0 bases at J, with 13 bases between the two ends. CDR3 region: CSARRSGNMNTEAFF. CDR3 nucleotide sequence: TGCAGTGCTAGACGCAGCGGGAATATGAACACTGAAGCTTTCTTT.

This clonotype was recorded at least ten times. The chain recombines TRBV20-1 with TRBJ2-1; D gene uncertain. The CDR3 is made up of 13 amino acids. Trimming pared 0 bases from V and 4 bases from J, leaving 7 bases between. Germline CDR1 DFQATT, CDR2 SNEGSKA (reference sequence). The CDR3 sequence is CSARDSRYNEQFF. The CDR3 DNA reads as TGCAGTGCTAGAGATTCACGGTACAATGAGCAGTTCTTC.

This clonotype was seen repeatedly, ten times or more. The CDR3 is CSARDRDRAYNEQFF. For the CDR3, the DNA is TGCAGTGCTAGAGATCGGGACAGAGCTTACAATGAGCAGTTCTTC. V gene TRBV20-1 combines with J gene TRBJ2-1; 7 nucleotides match TRBD1. The CDR3 extends over 15 amino acids. The V and J ends lost 0 bases and 4 bases, in that order; junction bases with no gene match: 6. CDR1 and CDR2 (germline): DFQATT, SNEGSKA (reference sequence).

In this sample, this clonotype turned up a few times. CDR3 bases: TGTGCCAGCACCCGCCCTCACAGCTCCTACGAGCAGTACTTC. Encoded protein: CASTRPHSSYEQYF. The rearrangement joins TRBV28 to TRBJ2-7; D gene uncertain. The CDR3 contains 14 residues. Germline V gene data show CDR1 as MDHEN and CDR2 as SYDVKM. V lost 7 bases and J lost 0, with 13 bases in between.

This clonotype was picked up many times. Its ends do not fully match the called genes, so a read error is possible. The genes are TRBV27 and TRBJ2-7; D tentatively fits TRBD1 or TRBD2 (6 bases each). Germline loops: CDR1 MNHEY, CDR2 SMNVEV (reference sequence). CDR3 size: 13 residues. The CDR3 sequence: CASSLSGGREARF. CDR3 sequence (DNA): TGTGCCAGCAGTTTATCCGGGGGCAGGGAAGCACGCTTC.

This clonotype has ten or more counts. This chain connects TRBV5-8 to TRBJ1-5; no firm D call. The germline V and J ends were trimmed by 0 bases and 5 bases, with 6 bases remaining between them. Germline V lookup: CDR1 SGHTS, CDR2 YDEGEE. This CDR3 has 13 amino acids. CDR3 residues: CASSLVGDQPQHF. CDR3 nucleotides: TGTGCCAGCAGCTTGGTTGGGGATCAGCCCCAGCATTTT.

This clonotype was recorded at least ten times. In nucleotides, the CDR3 is TGTGCCAGCAGTTACTCGCCGGGACTAGAAACTGATGAGCAGTTCTTC. Its protein is CASSYSPGLETDEQFF. The chain has TRBV6-5 and TRBJ2-1; 8 bases match TRBD2. Germline V gives CDR1 MNHEY, CDR2 SVGAGI. The CDR3 spans 16 residues. The V gene end was trimmed by 0 bases and the J gene end by 8 bases; junction bases not matched to a gene: 9.

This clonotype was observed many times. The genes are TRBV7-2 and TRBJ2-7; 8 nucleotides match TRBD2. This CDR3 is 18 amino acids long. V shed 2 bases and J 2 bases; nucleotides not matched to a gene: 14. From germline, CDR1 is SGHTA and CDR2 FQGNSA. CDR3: CASSLYPLGQREPYEQYF. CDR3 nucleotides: TGTGCCAGCAGCTTATACCCCCTTGGGCAGCGGGAGCCCTACGAGCAGTACTTC.

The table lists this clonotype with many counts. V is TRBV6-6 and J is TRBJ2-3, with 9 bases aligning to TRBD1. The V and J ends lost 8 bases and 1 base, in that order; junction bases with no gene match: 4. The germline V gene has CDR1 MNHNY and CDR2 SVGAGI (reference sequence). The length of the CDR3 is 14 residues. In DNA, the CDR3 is TGTGCCAGCCGCCGGGACAGGGGCACAGATACGCAGTATTTT. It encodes CASRRDRGTDTQYF.

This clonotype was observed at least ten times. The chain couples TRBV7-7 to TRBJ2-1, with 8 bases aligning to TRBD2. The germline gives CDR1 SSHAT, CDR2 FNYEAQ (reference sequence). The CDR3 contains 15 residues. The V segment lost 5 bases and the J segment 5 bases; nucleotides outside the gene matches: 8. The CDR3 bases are TGTGCCAGCAGCCCAGGGGCGGGAGGCCACAATGAGCAGTTCTTC. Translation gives CASSPGAGGHNEQFF.